The next 22 T cell receptor beta chains were all read from a single sample in a study of beta chain features in type 1 diabetes. Expressed TCRB transcripts were sequenced, since all the RNA that had been isolated was reverse transcribed. Profiling relied on immunoSEQ multiplex PCR, and the TCRdb table lists in-frame clones only, not all of them. Among 130,000 or so clones listed, about 9.1% were seen once. Material: central memory CD4+ T cells from blood. Receptor source: a woman in her forties in good health.

This clone was seen a few times. The chain uses TRBV5-4 and TRBJ1-5, with 7 nucleotides matching TRBD1. The CDR3 totals 15 residues. After removal of 4 bases from V and 8 bases from J, the junction contained 12 bases not matched to a gene. CDR1 is SGHNT and CDR2 is YYREEE in the germline V gene (reference sequence). The CDR3 loop is CASSATTGVGKPQHF. The DNA for the CDR3 is TGTGCCAGCAGCGCGACCACAGGGGTGGGGAAGCCCCAGCATTTT.

A few counts support this clone. V gene TRBV27 combines with J gene TRBJ2-5; possible D gene TRBD2, 5 bases. V shed 2 bases and J shed 1 base, with 20 bases lying between them. The CDR3 length is 18 residues. Per the germline V gene, CDR1 is MNHEY and CDR2 is SMNVEV (reference sequence). CDR3 loop: CASSLMVKWRAPQETQYF. As DNA, the CDR3 is TGTGCCAGCAGTTTAATGGTCAAGTGGCGGGCCCCCCAAGAGACCCAGTACTTC.

The chain links TRBV5-1 to TRBJ1-1; tentatively, D is TRBD1 (6 bases). V shed 4 bases and J shed 4 bases, with 20 bases lying between them. The CDR3 length is 16 residues. Germline V gives CDR1 SGHRS, CDR2 YFSETQ. This chain's CDR3 is CASSPGGRERGTEAFF. The CDR3 DNA reads TGCGCCAGCAGCCCCGGGGGGCGGGAGAGGGGCACTGAAGCTTTCTTT.

This clone was detected only a few times. The genes are TRBV2 and TRBJ2-6; possibly TRBD2 for D (6 bases). Trimming took 3 bases from V and 2 from J, leaving 11 bases between them. The CDR3 consists of 16 residues. Germline V gene sequence: CDR1 SNHLY, CDR2 FYNNEI. CDR3 DNA: TGTGCCAGCAGTGAGGGACTCCGGACTGGGGCCAACGTCCTGACTTTC. Its protein is CASSEGLRTGANVLTF.

The chain links TRBV9 to TRBJ1-2; no definite D call. Germline CDR1 reads SGDLS; CDR2 reads YYNGEE. Trimming took 2 bases from V and 7 from J, leaving 15 bases between them. CDR3 length: 14 amino acids. CDR3 loop: CASSVNTNLPGYTF. As DNA, the CDR3 is TGTGCCAGCAGCGTTAACACAAATCTCCCTGGCTACACCTTC.

This chain links TRBV9 with TRBJ1-5, with D unclear. Germline CDR1 and CDR2: SGDLS and YYNGEE. The CDR3 totals 13 residues. Between the trimmed V and J ends, which lost 0 bases and 9 bases, there was a span of 10 bases. In DNA, the CDR3 is TGTGCCAGCAGCGTAGCCCCTGGCCGGCCCCAGCATTTT. Amino acid sequence: CASSVAPGRPQHF.

The chain combines TRBV27 with TRBJ1-5; D may be TRBD1 (5 bases). This CDR3 spans 13 amino acids. Per germline, CDR1 MNHEY and CDR2 SMNVEV (reference sequence). V was pared by 5 bases and J by 5 bases, with 10 bases between. Here the CDR3 reads CASSGRGHQPQHF. CDR3 coding DNA: TGTGCCAGCAGTGGGAGGGGACATCAGCCCCAGCATTTT.

The chain is built from TRBV18 and TRBJ2-1; possible D gene TRBD2, 5 bases. This CDR3 region has 12 residues. Deletions cut 3 bases from V and 7 bases from J, with 7 bases between. Germline V gene lookup returns CDR1 KGHSH and CDR2 LQKENI. The CDR3 coding sequence is TGTGCCAGCTCACCCGAGGGTAATGAGCAGTTCTTC. It translates to CASSPEGNEQFF.

This clone was picked up a small number of times. The chain has TRBV7-6 and TRBJ2-1, with 7 positions matching TRBD1. Losses at the gene ends were 5 bases for V and 8 bases for J; bases not matched to a gene: 3. In germline, CDR1 is SGHVS, CDR2 FNYEAQ. The length of the CDR3 is 12 residues. DNA for the CDR3: TGTGCCAGCAGCCCCACAGGGGATGAGCAGTTCTTC. This sequence encodes CASSPTGDEQFF.

In this sample, this clone turned up many times. This chain connects TRBV28 to TRBJ2-7, with D possibly being TRBD1 (5 bases). CDR1 is MDHEN, CDR2 SYDVKM, per germline. V was shortened by 7 bases and J by 6 bases, with 13 bases between the two germline ends. The CDR3 extends over 12 amino acids. CDR3 coding DNA: TGTGCCAGCATCGACTCAGGGTCCGAGCAGTACTTC. It codes for CASIDSGSEQYF.

The rearrangement uses TRBV6-1 and TRBJ2-1; the D gene is possibly TRBD2 (5 bases). V was trimmed by 1 base and J by 0 bases, leaving 7 bases between them. This CDR3 contains 15 residues. CDR1 is MNHNS, CDR2 SASEGT, per germline. The CDR3 DNA reads as TGTGCCAGCAGTGAAGTGAGGGTCTCCTACAATGAGCAGTTCTTC. The encoded protein is CASSEVRVSYNEQFF.

The J gene is TRBJ2-5, the V gene TRBV5-4; D unclear. Germline CDR1 reads SGHNT; CDR2 reads YYREEE (reference sequence). Trimming shortened V by 2 bases and J by 5 bases, and 13 bases separated the two germline ends. The CDR3 has 14 amino acids. As DNA, the CDR3 is TGTGCCAGCAGCTTAAGAACGGGTCGGGAGACCCAGTACTTC. Translated: CASSLRTGRETQYF.

This clone was seen a handful of times. The chain is built from TRBV27 and TRBJ1-2; a possible D gene is TRBD1 (5 bases). The germline V gene encodes CDR1 MNHEY and CDR2 SMNVEV (reference sequence). This CDR3 contains 18 residues. The germline V and J ends were trimmed by 8 bases and 0 bases, with 25 bases remaining between them. The CDR3 nucleotides are TGTGCCAGCGGGTCCCAGTTGCGGGGGGGTATAGCTAACTATGGCTACACCTTC. Protein: CASGSQLRGGIANYGYTF.

The rearrangement joins TRBV4-3 to TRBJ2-3; 8 nucleotides match TRBD2. The CDR3 has 14 residues. J was trimmed by 13 bases and V by 0 bases; bases with no gene match: 9. Germline V lookup: CDR1 LGHNA, CDR2 YSLEER. CDR3 sequence (DNA): TGCGCCAGCAGCCAAGAAAGAGGAGCGGGGGAAAAGTATTTT. This codes for CASSQERGAGEKYF.

The rearrangement joins TRBV6-4 to TRBJ2-1; TRBD1 is a possible D gene (6 bases). Germline V gene lookup returns CDR1 MRHNA and CDR2 SNTAGT. CDR3 length equals 13 residues. Trimming cost V 0 bases and J 7 bases, with 7 bases left between them. CDR3 amino acids: CASSDSRGNEQFF. CDR3 DNA sequence: TGTGCCAGCAGTGACTCGAGGGGGAATGAGCAGTTCTTC.

This chain connects TRBV9 to TRBJ2-7; maybe TRBD2 (7 bases). The V gene lost 2 bases and the J gene lost 7 bases, with 22 bases spanning the gap. The length of the CDR3 is 16 residues. Looked up from germline, CDR1 is SGDLS and CDR2 is YYNGEE. DNA for the CDR3: TGTGCCAGCAGCGTTAGTAACAGTGGGGGGGCTGGGGAGCAGTACTTC. Encoded protein: CASSVSNSGGAGEQYF.

In this sample, this clone turned up many times. V is TRBV7-2 and J is TRBJ1-6; D gene uncertain. Between the trimmed V and J ends, which lost 2 bases and 8 bases, there was a span of 7 bases. CDR3 size: 13 residues. The V gene's germline CDR1 is SGHTA and CDR2 FQGNSA. CDR3 region: CASSLPGYSPLHF. As DNA, the CDR3 is TGTGCCAGCAGCTTACCGGGGTATTCACCCCTCCACTTT.

A note on this clone: At the DNA level, this CDR3 is encoded by other sequences in the same sample as well. The chain carries TRBV20-1 and TRBJ2-5; maybe TRBD2 (5 bases). The CDR3 runs 11 residues. V lost 5 bases to trimming and J lost 2 bases, with 6 bases between them. Germline CDR1 and CDR2: DFQATT and SNEGSKA (reference sequence). The CDR3 is CSARGQETQYF. The CDR3, as DNA: TGCAGTGCTCGGGGACAAGAGACCCAGTACTTC.

The chain links TRBV5-8 to TRBJ2-6; 7 bases match TRBD1. CDR1 SGHTS and CDR2 YDEGEE come from the germline V gene. V was clipped by 4 bases and J by 2 bases; unmatched bases: 3. CDR3 length equals 15 residues. CDR3 sequence: CASSAQGAGANVLTF. Here the CDR3 DNA reads TGTGCCAGCAGCGCCCAGGGGGCTGGGGCCAACGTCCTGACTTTC. Full variable domain (rest looked up from reference TRBV5-8 and TRBJ2-6): EAGVTQSPTHLIKTRGQQATLRCSPISGHTSVYWYQQALGLGLQFLLWYDEGEERNRGNFPPRFSGRQFPNYSSELNVNALELEDSALYLCASSAQGAGANVLTFGAGSRLTVL.

This sequence joins TRBV9 and TRBJ2-5; 7 bases are shared with TRBD2. Germline loops: CDR1 SGDLS, CDR2 YYNGEE. V was pared by 4 bases and J by 0 bases, with 15 bases of the junction left unmatched. This CDR3 comprises 18 residues. This CDR3 is CASSISPSGEPYQETQYF. DNA of the CDR3: TGTGCCAGCAGCATTAGCCCGAGCGGGGAGCCCTACCAAGAGACCCAGTACTTC.

This clone has only a few counts. This sequence joins TRBV6-5 and TRBJ2-1, with D possibly matching TRBD1 (6 bases). The CDR3 covers 15 residues. V was pared by 2 bases and J by 4 bases, with 12 bases between. In germline, CDR1 is MNHEY, CDR2 SVGAGI. The DNA of the CDR3 is TGTGCCAGCAGTTACCACGTCGGACAGTACAATGAGCAGTTCTTC. Its translation is CASSYHVGQYNEQFF.

Only a few counts were recorded for this clone. The rearrangement links TRBV10-3 to TRBJ1-2; TRBD1 is a possible D gene (6 bases). The ends were cut back, 9 bases at V and 2 bases at J, with 13 bases in the middle. The CDR3 runs to 13 residues. CDR1 is ENHRY and CDR2 is SYGVKD in the germline V gene. The CDR3 region has the DNA TGTGCCATTCGGACAGAGGCAAACTATGGCTACACCTTC. Protein: CAIRTEANYGYTF.